This TCR beta chain was observed in a study of technical replicates of blood from several donors. The assay was immunoSEQ multiplex PCR, and TCRdb's table has in-frame clones only and misses some. The sample carries some 78,000 clones, 90% to 95% recorded once. The CDR3 is 13 residues long. The V end lost 3 bases, the J end lost 5 bases, and 10 bases lay between the germline ends. In germline, CDR1 is SNHLY, CDR2 FYNNEI. This clone was recorded once. Specimen: T cells isolated from PBMCs. The rearrangement uses TRBV2 and TRBJ1-2, with D tentatively TRBD1 (5 bases). The receptor was derived from a human donor in good health. The CDR3 spells CASSDAGPYGYTF. Written as DNA, the CDR3 is TGTGCCAGCAGTGATGCGGGGCCGTATGGCTACACCTTC.